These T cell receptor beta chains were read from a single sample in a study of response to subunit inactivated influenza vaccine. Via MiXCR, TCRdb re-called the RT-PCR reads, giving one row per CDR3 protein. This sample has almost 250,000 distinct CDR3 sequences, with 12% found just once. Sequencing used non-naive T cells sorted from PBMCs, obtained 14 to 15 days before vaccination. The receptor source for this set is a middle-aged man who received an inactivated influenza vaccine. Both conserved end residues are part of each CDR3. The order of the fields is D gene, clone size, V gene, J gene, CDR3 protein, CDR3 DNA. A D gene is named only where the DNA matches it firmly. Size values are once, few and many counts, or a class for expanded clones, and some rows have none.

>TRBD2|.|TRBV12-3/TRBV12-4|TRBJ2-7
CASSFSSGGLEQYF
TGTGCCAGCAGTTTTTCTAGCGGGGGGCTCGAGCAGTACTTC
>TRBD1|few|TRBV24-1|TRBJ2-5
CATSDLGQGEETQYF
TGTGCCACCAGTGATCTCGGACAGGGAGAAGAGACCCAGTACTTC
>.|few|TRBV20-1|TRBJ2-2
CSARDLRGELFF
TGCAGTGCTAGAGATCTCCGCGGGGAGCTGTTTTTT
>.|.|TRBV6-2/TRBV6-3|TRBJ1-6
CASSSTRETYNSPLHF
TGTGCCAGCAGTTCCACCAGGGAAACCTATAATTCACCCCTCCACTTT
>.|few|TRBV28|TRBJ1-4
CASRRAYNEKLFF
TGTGCCAGCAGAAGGGCTTATAATGAAAAACTGTTTTTT
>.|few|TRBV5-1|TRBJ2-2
CASSVGANTGELFF
TGCGCCAGCAGTGTGGGGGCGAACACCGGGGAGCTGTTTTTT
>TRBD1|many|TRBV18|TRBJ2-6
CASSPGTGSGANVLTF
TGTGCCAGCTCACCCGGGACAGGGTCAGGGGCCAACGTCCTGACTTTC
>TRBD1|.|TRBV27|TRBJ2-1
CASSPRDSPYNEQFF
TGTGCCAGCAGTCCCCGGGACAGCCCCTACAATGAGCAGTTCTTC
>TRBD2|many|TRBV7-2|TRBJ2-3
CASSLGAGGSTDTQYF
TGTGCCAGCAGCTTAGGTGCGGGAGGCAGCACAGATACGCAGTATTTT
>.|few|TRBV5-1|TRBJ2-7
CASSLGGGGVNEQYF
TGCGCCAGCAGCTTGGGAGGGGGAGGGGTCAACGAGCAGTACTTC
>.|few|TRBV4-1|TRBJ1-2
CASSLRPFLNYGYTF
TGCGCCAGCAGCTTGAGGCCATTCCTTAACTATGGCTACACCTTC
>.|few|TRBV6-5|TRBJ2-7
CASSYIRGLEEQYF
TGTGCCAGCAGTTACATTCGGGGGTTGGAGGAGCAGTACTTC
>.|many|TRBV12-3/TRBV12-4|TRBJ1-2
CASSFGTSGYTF
TGTGCCAGCAGTTTCGGCACAAGCGGCTACACCTTC
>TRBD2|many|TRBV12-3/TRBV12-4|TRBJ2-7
CASSDYRTSGRAYEQYF
TGTGCCAGCAGTGATTATAGGACTAGCGGGAGGGCCTACGAGCAGTACTTC
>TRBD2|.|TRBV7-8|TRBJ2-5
CASSPRTSGSGKTQYF
TGTGCCAGCAGCCCTCGGACTAGCGGGAGTGGAAAGACCCAGTACTTC
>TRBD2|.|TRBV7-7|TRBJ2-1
CASSLADSGGGNEQFF
TGTGCTAGCAGCTTAGCAGATAGCGGGGGAGGCAATGAGCAGTTCTTC
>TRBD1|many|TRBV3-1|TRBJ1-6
CASSQVGQGGYSPLHF
TGTGCCAGCAGCCAAGTGGGACAGGGTGGGTATTCACCCCTCCACTTT
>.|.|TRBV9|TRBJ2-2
CASRGAGELFF
TGTGCCAGCAGAGGAGCCGGGGAGCTGTTTTTT
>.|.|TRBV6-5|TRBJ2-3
CASRPWRGGNTDTQYF
TGTGCCAGCAGACCCTGGAGGGGTGGAAACACAGATACGCAGTATTTT
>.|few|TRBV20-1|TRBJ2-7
CSARRPGPSSYEQYF
TGCAGTGCTAGACGGCCGGGACCAAGCTCCTACGAGCAGTACTTC
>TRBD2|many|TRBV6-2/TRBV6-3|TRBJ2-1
CASRTSGYNEQFF
TGTGCCAGTCGGACTAGCGGCTACAATGAGCAGTTCTTC
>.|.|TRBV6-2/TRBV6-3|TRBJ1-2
CASNSRVYGYTF
TGTGCCAGCAATAGCAGAGTCTATGGCTACACCTTC
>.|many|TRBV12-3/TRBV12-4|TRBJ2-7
CASSTRGGSNEQYF
TGTGCCAGCAGTACCCGAGGGGGTTCAAACGAGCAGTACTTC
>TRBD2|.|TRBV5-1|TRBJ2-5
CASSLAAGVGEAQYF
TGCGCCAGCAGCTTGGCGGCGGGAGTAGGCGAGGCCCAGTACTTC
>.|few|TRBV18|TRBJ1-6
CASSLGTTYNSPLHF
TGTGCCAGCTCACTCGGGACAACTTATAATTCACCCCTCCACTTT
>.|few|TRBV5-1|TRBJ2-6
CASSPGPALAGANVLTF
TGCGCCAGCAGCCCGGGTCCTGCACTGGCTGGGGCCAACGTCCTGACTTTC
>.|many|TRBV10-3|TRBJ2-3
CAISESGKAGGTDTQYF
TGTGCCATCAGTGAGTCGGGGAAGGCCGGGGGCACAGATACGCAGTATTTT
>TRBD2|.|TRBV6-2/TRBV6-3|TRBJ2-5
CASSYWRGAQETQYF
TGTGCCAGCAGTTACTGGCGGGGGGCTCAAGAGACCCAGTACTTC
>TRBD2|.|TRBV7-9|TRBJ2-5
CASSFRTSYQETQYF
TGTGCCAGCAGCTTCCGGACTAGCTACCAAGAGACCCAGTACTTC
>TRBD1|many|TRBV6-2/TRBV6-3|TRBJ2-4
CASSSIPGTVKNIQYF
TGTGCCAGCAGTAGCATCCCCGGGACAGTAAAAAACATTCAGTACTTC
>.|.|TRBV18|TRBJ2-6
CASSRALQGHSGANVLTF
TGTGCCAGCTCACGGGCTCTACAGGGTCACTCTGGGGCCAACGTCCTGACTTTC
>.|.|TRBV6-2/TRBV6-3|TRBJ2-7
CASIDFRSSYEQYF
TGTGCCAGCATCGACTTTCGGAGCTCCTACGAGCAGTACTTC
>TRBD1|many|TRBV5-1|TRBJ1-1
CASSTGTGAFF
TGCGCCAGCAGCACCGGGACAGGAGCTTTCTTT
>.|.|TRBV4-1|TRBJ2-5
CASSTSWTGRGSTQYF
TGCGCCAGCAGTACCTCCTGGACAGGGAGGGGCTCGACCCAGTACTTC
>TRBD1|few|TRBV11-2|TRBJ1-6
CASSSPRDRAAPLHF
TGTGCCAGCAGCTCACCCCGGGACAGGGCTGCACCCCTCCACTTT
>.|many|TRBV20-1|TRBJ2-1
CSAWTDYNEQFF
TGCAGTGCTTGGACGGACTACAATGAGCAGTTCTTC
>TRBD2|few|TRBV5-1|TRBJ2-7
CASSLGGSGASYEQYF
TGCGCCAGCAGCTTGGGGGGTAGCGGGGCCTCCTACGAGCAGTACTTC
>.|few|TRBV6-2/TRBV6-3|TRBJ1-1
CASSYGGAYRPEAFF
TGTGCCAGCAGTTACGGGGGCGCTTATCGCCCTGAAGCTTTCTTT
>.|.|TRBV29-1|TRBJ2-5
CSVEASMGETQYF
TGCAGCGTTGAAGCCTCTATGGGGGAGACCCAGTACTTC
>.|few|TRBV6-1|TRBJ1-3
CASVFSPGNSGNTIYF
TGTGCCAGCGTCTTTTCGCCGGGAAACTCGGGAAACACCATATATTTT
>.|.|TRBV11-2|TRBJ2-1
CASSPRRRADYNEQFF
TGTGCCAGCAGCCCCCGAAGACGGGCAGATTACAATGAGCAGTTCTTC
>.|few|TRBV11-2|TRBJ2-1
CASRGWGARYNEQFF
TGTGCCAGCAGGGGTTGGGGGGCCCGGTACAATGAGCAGTTCTTC
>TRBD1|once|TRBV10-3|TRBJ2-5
CAFSDDRESETQYF
TGTGCCTTCAGTGACGACAGGGAGAGTGAGACCCAGTACTTC
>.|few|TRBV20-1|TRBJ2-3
CSAGGTTRTDTQYF
TGCAGTGCGGGAGGCACTACTCGCACAGATACGCAGTATTTT
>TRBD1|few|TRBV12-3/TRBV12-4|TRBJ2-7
CASSLVGQGTRLQQYF
TGTGCCAGCAGTTTAGTGGGACAGGGGACTAGACTCCAGCAGTACTTC
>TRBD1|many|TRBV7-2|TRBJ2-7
CASSLAFAGTGNEQYF
TGTGCCAGCAGCTTAGCCTTCGCCGGGACAGGGAATGAGCAGTACTTC
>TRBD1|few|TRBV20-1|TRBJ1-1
CSAAPGTGRREAFF
TGCAGTGCGGCCCCCGGGACAGGGCGGAGAGAAGCTTTCTTT
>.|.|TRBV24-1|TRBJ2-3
CATSDSRRALYTDTQYF
TGTGCCACCAGTGATTCACGAAGGGCGTTGTACACAGATACGCAGTATTTT
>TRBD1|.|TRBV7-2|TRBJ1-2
CASRTPGQGYGYTF
TGTGCCAGCAGGACACCGGGACAGGGATATGGCTACACCTTC
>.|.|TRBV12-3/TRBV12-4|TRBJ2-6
CASSPAASGANVLTF
TGTGCCAGCAGTCCGGCCGCCTCTGGGGCCAACGTCCTGACTTTC
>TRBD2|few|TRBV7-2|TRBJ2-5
CASSASLAGVGETQYF
TGTGCCAGCAGCGCGAGCTTAGCGGGAGTTGGGGAGACCCAGTACTTC
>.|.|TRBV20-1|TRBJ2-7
CSARDSGRGAYEQYF
TGCAGTGCTAGAGATTCCGGGAGAGGGGCCTACGAGCAGTACTTC
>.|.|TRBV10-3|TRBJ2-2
CAISVLASRYTGELFF
TGTGCCATCAGTGTGTTAGCCAGTCGGTACACCGGGGAGCTGTTTTTT
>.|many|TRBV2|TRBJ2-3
CASSDRGRGDTQYF
TGTGCCAGCAGTGATCGGGGGAGAGGAGATACGCAGTATTTT
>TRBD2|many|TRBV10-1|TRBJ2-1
CASSESVLLAGKNEQFF
TGCGCCAGCAGTGAGTCGGTCCTACTAGCGGGGAAGAATGAGCAGTTCTTC